These 4 T cell receptor beta chains were sequenced from one sample in a study of radiation and T cells in renal cell carcinoma (dated by TCRdb to about 2020). Interpreted using the paper, the time point label stands for: blood 4 weeks post-SBRT, at nephrectomy. According to the study, the label for this sample's treatment or condition signals: 15 Gy SBRT to primary tumor, nephrectomy 4 weeks later. The library was generated by the immunoSEQ multiplex PCR assay. What TCRdb holds here is the immuneACCESS table cut down to in-frame rearrangements. Part of the clones is not present; checked against another copy, under half of the missing clones reflect an unresolved V gene, and the others are unexplained. The sample table contains tens of thousands of clones; only one count was recorded for approximately 86% of them. 9.4% of the sample is in the top ten clones. The specimen was blood, collected from a patient whose treatment included radiotherapy and nephrectomy. The receptors were sampled from a man in his fifties with renal cell carcinoma.

This clone was seen only once. The chain links TRBV11-1 to TRBJ2-2; D perhaps matches TRBD2 (6 bases). Per germline, CDR1 SGHAT and CDR2 FQDESV (reference sequence). The V gene lost 5 bases and the J gene lost 1 base, with 14 bases spanning the gap. This CDR3 has 16 amino acids. The DNA of the CDR3 is TGTGCCAGCAGCCACCGAGTCGGGGGGAACACCGGGGAGCTGTTTTTT. Translating it yields CASSHRVGGNTGELFF. The variable domain in full, with the rest retrieved from reference TRBV11-1 and TRBJ2-2, is EAEVAQSPRYKITEKSQAVAFWCDPISGHATLYWYRQILGQGPELLVQFQDESVVDDSQLPKDRFSAERLKGVDSTLKIQPAELGDSAMYLCASSHRVGGNTGELFFGEGSRLTVL.

The table lists this clone with a count of one. This chain joins TRBV4-2 and TRBJ2-7; 7 positions match TRBD2. V lost 2 bases to trimming and J lost 3 bases; unmatched junction nucleotides: 4. The CDR3 is made up of 14 amino acids. The germline V gene has CDR1 LGHNA and CDR2 YNFKEQ. The CDR3 region is CASSQYAGDYEQYF. The CDR3, as DNA: TGTGCCAGCAGCCAATACGCGGGAGACTACGAGCAGTACTTC.

J is TRBJ2-3 and V is TRBV7-2, with 7 bases lining up with TRBD1. This CDR3 comprises 16 residues. The germline gives CDR1 SGHTA, CDR2 FQGNSA. Trimming took 2 bases from V and 4 from J; bases not matched to a gene: 9. The CDR3 spells CASSLLGGRRADTQYF. The CDR3 DNA reads as TGTGCCAGCAGCTTATTAGGGGGCCGGAGAGCAGATACGCAGTATTTT. Full variable domain (remainder filled in from reference TRBV7-2 and TRBJ2-3): GAGVSQSPSNKVTEKGKDVELRCDPISGHTALYWYRQSLGQGLEFLIYFQGNSAPDKSGLPSDRFSAERTGGSVSTLTIQRTQQEDSAVYLCASSLLGGRRADTQYFGPGTRLTVL.

The chain uses TRBV13 and TRBJ2-3; TRBD1 is a possible D gene (6 bases). The CDR3 spans 16 residues. Germline values: CDR1 PRHDT, CDR2 FYEKMQ (reference sequence). Trimming took 2 bases from V and 1 from J, leaving 13 bases between them. CDR3: CASSLYRAGGTDTQYF. CDR3 in DNA: TGTGCCAGCAGCTTATATAGGGCAGGGGGCACAGATACGCAGTATTTT.